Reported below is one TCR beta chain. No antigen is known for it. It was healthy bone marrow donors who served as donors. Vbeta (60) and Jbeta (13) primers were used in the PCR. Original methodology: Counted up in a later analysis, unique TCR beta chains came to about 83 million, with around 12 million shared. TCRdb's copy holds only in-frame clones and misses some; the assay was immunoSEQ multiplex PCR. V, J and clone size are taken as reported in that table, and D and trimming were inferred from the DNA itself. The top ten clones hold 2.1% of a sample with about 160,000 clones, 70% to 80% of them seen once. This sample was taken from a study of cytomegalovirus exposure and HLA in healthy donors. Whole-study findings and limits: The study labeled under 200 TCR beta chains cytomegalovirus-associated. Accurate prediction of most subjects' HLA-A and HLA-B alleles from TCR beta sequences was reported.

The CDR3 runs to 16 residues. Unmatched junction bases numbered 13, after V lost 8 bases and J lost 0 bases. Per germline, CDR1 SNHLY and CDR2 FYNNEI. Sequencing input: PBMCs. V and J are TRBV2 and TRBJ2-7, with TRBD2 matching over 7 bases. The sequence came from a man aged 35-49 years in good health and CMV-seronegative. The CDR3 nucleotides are TGTGCCAGCCGCTTCGCCCCAGCGGGGAGCTCCTACGAGCAGTACTTC. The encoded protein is CASRFAPAGSSYEQYF.